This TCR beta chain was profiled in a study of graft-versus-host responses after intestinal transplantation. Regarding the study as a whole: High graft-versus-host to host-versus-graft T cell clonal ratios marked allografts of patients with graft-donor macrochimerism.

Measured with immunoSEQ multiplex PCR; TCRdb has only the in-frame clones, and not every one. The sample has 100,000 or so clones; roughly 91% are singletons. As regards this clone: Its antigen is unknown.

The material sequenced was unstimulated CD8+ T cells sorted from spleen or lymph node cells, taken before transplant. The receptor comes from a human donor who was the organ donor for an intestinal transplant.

CDR3 sequence reads: CASSLTSSYNSPLHF. DNA of the CDR3: TGTGCCAGCAGTTTAACAAGCTCCTATAATTCACCCCTCCACTTT. The V call is TRBV27, the J call TRBJ1-6; no firm D call. The length of the CDR3 is 15 residues. V was cut by 2 bases and J by 0 bases, with 5 bases left in between. Germline values: CDR1 MNHEY, CDR2 SMNVEV (reference sequence).